The 3 T cell receptor beta chains listed next were all sequenced from one sample in a study of T cells in women clearing cervical HPV infection. Assay: immunoSEQ multiplex PCR; the TCRdb copy retains only in-frame clones and omits some. The clone table shows some 30,000 clones, with the ten largest holding approximately 4.2%. The sequencing sample was made of blood buffy coat. The receptors were sampled from a woman aged 18 to 75 with a cervical HPV16 infection that either progressed to CIN3+ or cleared (not recorded which).

Notes on this clone: The read falls 3 residues short of the CDR3 end, and the missing part is taken from the germline J gene. V gene TRBV19 combines with J gene TRBJ1-1; D possibly corresponds to TRBD1 (6 bases). The CDR3 contains 16 residues. Trimming cost V 3 bases and J 1 base, with 15 bases left between them. Germline values: CDR1 LNHDA, CDR2 SQIVND (reference sequence). The CDR3 reads CASSISIGGRNTEAFF. Incomplete CDR3 DNA: TGTGCCAGTAGTATTAGTATCGGGGGGCGGAACACTGAA.

On this clone: The observed sequence ends 3 residues before the CDR3 terminus, with the missing tail filled in from the germline J gene. The chain joins TRBV20-1 to TRBJ2-6; D not certain. Trimming cost V 6 bases and J 2 bases, with 8 bases left between them. This CDR3 comprises 13 residues. The germline V gene encodes CDR1 DFQATT and CDR2 SNEGSKA (reference sequence). CDR3 region: CSALIAGANVLTF. The covered CDR3 bases are TGCAGTGCCCTGATAGCTGGGGCCAACGTC.

The part of the CDR3 DNA that was read is TGTGCCAGCAGCCCAAGACAGGGGCCCGTCAATGAG. This sequence encodes CASSPRQGPVNE. The whole CDR3 sequence reads CASSPRQGPVNEQFF. The V gene is TRBV7-8, the J gene TRBJ2-1; 8 bases map to TRBD1. The CDR3 goes on 3 residues after the read ends, and that part is filled in from the germline J gene. The germline CDR1 and CDR2 sequences are SGHVS and FQNEAQ. V lost 5 bases, J lost 6 bases, and 9 bases stayed unmatched. The CDR3 consists of 15 residues.